This TCR beta chain was profiled in a study of naive and memory T cell subsets. An equimolar mix of two oligonucleotides served as the beta constant-region primer for TRBC1 and TRBC2. The ligated cDNA underwent four PCR rounds using SP2 and nested alpha and beta constant-region primers. One entry per CDR3 protein results from TCRdb running MiXCR on the UMI-ligation and nested PCR reads. The sample yields over 90,000 distinct CDR3 sequences, about 11% seen once. Germline V gene lookup returns CDR1 SQVTM and CDR2 ANQGSEA. The CDR3 extends over 14 amino acids. V dropped 7 bases and J dropped 2 bases, with 18 bases sitting between them. Study results and caveats: Over 95% of naive TCR sequences appeared only once after error correction, unlike memory subsets. A few larger clonotypes appeared in naive repertoires, especially CD8, possibly memory cells re-expressing CD45RA.

This clonotype was seen only a few times. Antigen: not known. The chain employs TRBV29-1 and TRBJ2-7, with a tentative D call TRBD1 (7 bases). Material for sequencing was naive CD4+ T cells from blood. The receptor was derived from a human donor in good health. CDR3 protein: CSAGLGTVPYEQYF. The CDR3 nucleotides read TGCAGCGCGGGACTCGGGACAGTCCCCTACGAGCAGTACTTC.